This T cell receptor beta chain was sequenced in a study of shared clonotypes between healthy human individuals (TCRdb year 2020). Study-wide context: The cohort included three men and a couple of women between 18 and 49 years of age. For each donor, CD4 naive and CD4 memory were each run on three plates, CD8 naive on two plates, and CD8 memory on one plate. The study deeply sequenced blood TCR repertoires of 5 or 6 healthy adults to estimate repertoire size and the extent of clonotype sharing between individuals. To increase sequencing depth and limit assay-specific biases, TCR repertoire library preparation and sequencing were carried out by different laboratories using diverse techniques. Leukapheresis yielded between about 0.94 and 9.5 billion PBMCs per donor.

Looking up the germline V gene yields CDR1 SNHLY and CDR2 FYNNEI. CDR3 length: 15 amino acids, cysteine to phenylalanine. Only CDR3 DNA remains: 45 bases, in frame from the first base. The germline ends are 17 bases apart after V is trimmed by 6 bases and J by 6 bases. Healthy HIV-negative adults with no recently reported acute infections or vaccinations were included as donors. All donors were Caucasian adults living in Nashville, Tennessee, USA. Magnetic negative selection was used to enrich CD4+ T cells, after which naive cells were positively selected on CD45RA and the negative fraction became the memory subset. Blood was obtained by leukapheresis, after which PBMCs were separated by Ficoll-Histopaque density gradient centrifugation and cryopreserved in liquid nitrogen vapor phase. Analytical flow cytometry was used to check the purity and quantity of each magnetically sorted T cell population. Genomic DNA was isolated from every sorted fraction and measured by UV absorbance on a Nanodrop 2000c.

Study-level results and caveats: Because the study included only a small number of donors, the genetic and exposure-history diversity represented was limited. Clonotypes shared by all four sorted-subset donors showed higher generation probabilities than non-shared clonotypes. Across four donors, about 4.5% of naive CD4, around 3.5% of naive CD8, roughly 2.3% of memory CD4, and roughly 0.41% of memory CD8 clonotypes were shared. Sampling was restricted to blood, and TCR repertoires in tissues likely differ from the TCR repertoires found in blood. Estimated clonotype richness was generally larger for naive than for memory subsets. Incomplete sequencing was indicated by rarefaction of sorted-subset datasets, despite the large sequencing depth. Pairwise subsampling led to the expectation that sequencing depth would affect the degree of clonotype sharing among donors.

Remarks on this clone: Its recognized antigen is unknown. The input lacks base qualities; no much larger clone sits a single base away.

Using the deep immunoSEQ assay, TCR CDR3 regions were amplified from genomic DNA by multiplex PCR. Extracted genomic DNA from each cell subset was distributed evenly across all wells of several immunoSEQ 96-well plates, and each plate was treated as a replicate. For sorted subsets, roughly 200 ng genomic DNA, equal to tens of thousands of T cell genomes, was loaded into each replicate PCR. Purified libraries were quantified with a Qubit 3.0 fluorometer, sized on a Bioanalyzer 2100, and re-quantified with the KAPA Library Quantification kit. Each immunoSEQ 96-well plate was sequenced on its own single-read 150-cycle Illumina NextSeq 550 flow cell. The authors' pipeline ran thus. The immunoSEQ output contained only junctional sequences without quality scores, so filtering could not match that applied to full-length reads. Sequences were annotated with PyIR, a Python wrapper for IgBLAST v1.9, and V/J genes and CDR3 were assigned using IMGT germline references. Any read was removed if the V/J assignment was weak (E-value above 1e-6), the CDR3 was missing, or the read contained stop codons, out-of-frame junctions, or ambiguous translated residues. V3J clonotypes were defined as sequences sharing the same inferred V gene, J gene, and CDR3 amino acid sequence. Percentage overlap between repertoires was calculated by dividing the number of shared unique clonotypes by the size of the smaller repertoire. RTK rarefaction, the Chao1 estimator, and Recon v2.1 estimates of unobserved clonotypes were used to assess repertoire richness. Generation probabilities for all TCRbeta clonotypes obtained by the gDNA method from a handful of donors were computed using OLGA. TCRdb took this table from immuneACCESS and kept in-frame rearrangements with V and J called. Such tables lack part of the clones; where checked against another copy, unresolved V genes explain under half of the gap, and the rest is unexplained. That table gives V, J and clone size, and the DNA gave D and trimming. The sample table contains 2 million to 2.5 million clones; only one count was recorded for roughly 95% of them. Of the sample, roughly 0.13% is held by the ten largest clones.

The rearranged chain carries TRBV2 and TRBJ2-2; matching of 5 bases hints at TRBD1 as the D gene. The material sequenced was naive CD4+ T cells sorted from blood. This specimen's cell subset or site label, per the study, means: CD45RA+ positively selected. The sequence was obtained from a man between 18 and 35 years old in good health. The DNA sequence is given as TGTGCCAGCAGAGTGGCAGGGTTAACCTCCGGGGAGCTGTTTTTT. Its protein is CASRVAGLTSGELFF.